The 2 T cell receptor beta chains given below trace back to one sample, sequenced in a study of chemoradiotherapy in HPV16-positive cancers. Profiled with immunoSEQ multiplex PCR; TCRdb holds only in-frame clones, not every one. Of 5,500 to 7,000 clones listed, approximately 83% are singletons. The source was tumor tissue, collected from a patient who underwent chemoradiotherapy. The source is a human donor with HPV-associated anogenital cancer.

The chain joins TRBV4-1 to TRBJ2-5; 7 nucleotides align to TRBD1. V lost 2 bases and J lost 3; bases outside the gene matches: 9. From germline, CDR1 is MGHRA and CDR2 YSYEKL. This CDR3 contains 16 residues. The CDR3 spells CASSQTTGIREETQYF. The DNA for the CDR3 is TGCGCCAGCAGCCAAACGACAGGGATTAGGGAAGAGACCCAGTACTTC.

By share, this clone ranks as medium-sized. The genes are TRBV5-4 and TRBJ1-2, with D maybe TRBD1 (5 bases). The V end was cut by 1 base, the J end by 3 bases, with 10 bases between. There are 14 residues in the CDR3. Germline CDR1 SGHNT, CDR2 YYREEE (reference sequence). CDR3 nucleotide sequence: TGTGCCAGCAGCTTGCTGGGGGATTACTATGGCTACACCTTC. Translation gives CASSLLGDYYGYTF. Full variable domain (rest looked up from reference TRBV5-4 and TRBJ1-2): ETGVTQSPTHLIKTRGQQVTLRCSSQSGHNTVSWYQQALGQGPQFIFQYYREEENGRGNFPPRFSGLQFPNYSSELNVNALELDDSALYLCASSLLGDYYGYTFGSGTRLTVV.